The rows below give T cell receptor beta chains drawn from one sample of a study of blood T cells in healthy people across ages. A single record per CDR3 protein comes from TCRdb applying MiXCR to the 5' RACE reads. The repertoire holds around 1,600,000 distinct CDR3 sequences, 35% to 45% seen once, with just over 4% in the top ten. Sequencing was performed on blood. The source of these receptors is a woman between 18 and 30 years old in good health. CDR3s include the opening cysteine and the closing phenylalanine or tryptophan. A D gene is named only where the DNA matches it firmly. Clone size is stated in some rows and not others, as once, few, many or a class when expanded.

clone_size	d_call	v_call	j_call	cdr3_aa	cdr3_nt
once	.	TRBV20-1	TRBJ1-5	CSADTLLGQPQHF	TGCAGTGCTGACACCCTCTTGGGGCAGCCCCAGCATTTT
.	TRBD1	TRBV27	TRBJ2-1	CASSFGTGPRNEQFF	TGTGCCAGCAGTTTTGGGACAGGGCCACGCAATGAGCAGTTCTTC
.	.	TRBV12-3/TRBV12-4	TRBJ2-7	CASSLGSFNEQYF	TGTGCCAGCAGTTTAGGCAGCTTCAATGAGCAGTACTTC
.	TRBD2	TRBV4-2	TRBJ2-5	CASSQESGLAMETQYF	TGTGCCAGCAGCCAAGAATCAGGACTAGCAATGGAGACCCAGTACTTC
few	.	TRBV6-2/TRBV6-3	TRBJ2-4	CASAPVGFVKNIQYF	TGTGCCAGCGCCCCCGTCGGGTTTGTCAAAAACATTCAGTACTTC
.	.	TRBV20-1	TRBJ1-2	CSATASGGYTF	TGCAGTGCTACGGCGTCGGGAGGCTACACCTTC
once	TRBD2	TRBV12-3/TRBV12-4	TRBJ2-1	CASSLGLAGGGYNEQFF	TGTGCCAGCAGTTTAGGGCTAGCGGGGGGCGGCTACAATGAGCAGTTCTTC
.	TRBD2	TRBV27	TRBJ2-3	CASSFWLAGGTPSTDTQYF	TGTGCCAGCAGTTTCTGGCTAGCGGGAGGAACACCTAGCACAGATACGCAGTATTTT
.	.	TRBV29-1	TRBJ1-1	CSVVGGTGAFF	TGCAGCGTTGTGGGGGGAACTGGAGCTTTCTTT
.	.	TRBV29-1	TRBJ1-4	CSVEHGEREKLFF	TGCAGCGTTGAACACGGGGAAAGGGAAAAACTGTTTTTT
.	TRBD2	TRBV20-1	TRBJ2-3	CSARGRGLAGASADTQYF	TGCAGTGCTAGAGGAAGGGGACTAGCGGGAGCCTCAGCAGATACGCAGTATTTT
few	.	TRBV20-1	TRBJ2-7	CSAAPSRLPSYEQYF	TGCAGTGCCGCCCCCAGCAGGCTTCCAAGCTACGAGCAGTACTTC
.	.	TRBV20-1	TRBJ1-2	CSARDSTGAGGNYGYTF	TGCAGTGCTAGAGATTCGACGGGGGCTGGAGGAAACTATGGCTACACCTTC
many	.	TRBV28	TRBJ1-5	CASSYPDRPQHF	TGTGCCAGCAGTTACCCCGATCGGCCCCAGCATTTT
.	TRBD1	TRBV27	TRBJ1-1	CASSVPGQRGGRTEAFF	TGTGCCAGCAGCGTACCGGGACAGAGAGGCGGTAGGACTGAAGCTTTCTTT
.	TRBD1	TRBV14	TRBJ2-5	CASSSRDRTWVETQYF	TGTGCCAGCAGCTCCCGGGACAGGACTTGGGTAGAGACCCAGTACTTC
few	.	TRBV5-1	TRBJ2-5	CASSLAKGRWETQYF	TGCGCCAGCAGCTTGGCTAAGGGACGGTGGGAGACCCAGTACTTC
.	.	TRBV2	TRBJ1-1	CASKIGRMNTEAFF	TGTGCCAGCAAAATTGGACGGATGAACACTGAAGCTTTCTTT
few	.	TRBV7-6	TRBJ2-1	CASSLNPFEQFF	TGTGCCAGCAGCTTAAATCCTTTTGAGCAGTTCTTC
few	TRBD2	TRBV9	TRBJ2-1	CASSSAGRYNEQFF	TGTGCCAGCAGCTCAGCGGGAAGGTACAATGAGCAGTTCTTC
few	TRBD2	TRBV27	TRBJ2-1	CASSSYSGGNEQFF	TGTGCCAGCAGTTCTTATAGCGGGGGGAATGAGCAGTTCTTC
few	.	TRBV24-1	TRBJ1-1	CATSDPHGTEAFF	TGTGCCACCAGTGATCCACACGGCACTGAAGCTTTCTTT
few	TRBD2	TRBV7-9	TRBJ2-3	CASSDWGGGTDTQYF	TGTGCCAGCAGCGACTGGGGGGGAGGCACAGATACGCAGTATTTT
.	.	TRBV21-1	TRBJ1-2	CASSTPIRGYYGYTF	TGTGCCAGCAGCACCCCTATCAGGGGGTACTATGGCTACACCTTC
.	.	TRBV4-3	TRBJ1-1	CASSQEAPAGPPEAFF	TGCGCCAGCAGCCAAGAGGCCCCCGCAGGGCCCCCTGAAGCTTTCTTT
once	.	TRBV28	TRBJ2-2	CASSRGDYTGELFF	TGTGCCAGCAGTAGGGGGGACTACACCGGGGAGCTGTTTTTT
.	TRBD1	TRBV12-3/TRBV12-4	TRBJ2-3	CASRGTGTDTQYF	TGTGCCAGCCGAGGGACAGGGACAGATACGCAGTATTTT
.	.	TRBV6-6	TRBJ2-7	CASSSDDKPYEQYF	TGTGCCAGCAGTTCCGACGACAAACCCTACGAGCAGTACTTC
.	.	TRBV6-5	TRBJ2-3	CASGALNTDTQYF	TGTGCCAGCGGGGCACTTAACACAGATACGCAGTATTTT
few	.	TRBV3-1	TRBJ2-5	CASSIRTSRETQYF	TGTGCCAGCAGCATTCGCACATCGCGGGAGACCCAGTACTTC
.	.	TRBV12-3/TRBV12-4	TRBJ2-1	CASSRDGFYNEQFF	TGTGCCAGCAGCCGGGACGGCTTTTACAATGAGCAGTTCTTC
many	.	TRBV7-9	TRBJ2-3	CASSLVPDTQYF	TGTGCCAGCAGCTTAGTCCCAGATACGCAGTATTTT
.	TRBD2	TRBV29-1	TRBJ2-3	CSAHSGSTDTQYF	TGCAGCGCACATAGCGGGAGCACAGATACGCAGTATTTT
.	TRBD1	TRBV20-1	TRBJ1-2	CSAGKGAPNYGYTF	TGCAGTGCTGGGAAGGGGGCCCCCAACTATGGCTACACCTTC
few	.	TRBV6-6	TRBJ1-1	CASRSPGPMNTEAFF	TGTGCCAGCAGGAGTCCGGGACCCATGAACACTGAAGCTTTCTTT
.	.	TRBV5-6	TRBJ2-1	CASSFIAKPSYNEQFF	TGTGCCAGCAGCTTTATAGCGAAACCTTCCTACAATGAGCAGTTCTTC
few	TRBD2	TRBV5-6	TRBJ2-3	CASSLAGLAGDTQYF	TGTGCCAGCAGCTTGGCAGGGTTAGCGGGGGATACGCAGTATTTT
.	TRBD2	TRBV20-1	TRBJ2-1	CSATAPLTSGRGNEQFF	TGCAGTGCTACGGCCCCTCTAACTAGCGGGAGGGGCAATGAGCAGTTCTTC
.	.	TRBV4-1	TRBJ1-1	CASTPWVGNTEAFF	TGCGCCAGCACCCCCTGGGTTGGGAACACTGAAGCTTTCTTT
.	TRBD1	TRBV6-2/TRBV6-3	TRBJ1-1	CASSYLGQMNTEAFF	TGTGCCAGCAGTTACTTGGGACAGATGAACACTGAAGCTTTCTTT
.	TRBD1	TRBV11-2	TRBJ1-1	CASSPTTGLDTEAFF	TGTGCCAGCAGCCCCACGACAGGGTTGGACACTGAAGCTTTCTTT
few	.	TRBV9	TRBJ1-1	CASSARGTEAFF	TGTGCCAGCAGCGCCAGAGGCACTGAAGCTTTCTTT
.	.	TRBV6-5	TRBJ1-1	CASRSGFMNTEAFF	TGTGCCAGCAGATCCGGGTTTATGAACACTGAAGCTTTCTTT
few	TRBD2	TRBV4-1	TRBJ2-1	CASSQDLTGGHNEQFF	TGCGCCAGCAGCCAAGATTTAACGGGGGGGCATAATGAGCAGTTCTTC
.	TRBD2	TRBV28	TRBJ2-3	CATQQRGGIRTDTQYF	TGTGCCACCCAACAGCGGGGGGGGATACGCACAGATACGCAGTATTTT
.	.	TRBV4-3	TRBJ1-4	CASSQDGLDGEKLFF	TGCGCCAGCAGCCAAGACGGACTAGACGGAGAAAAACTGTTTTTT
.	.	TRBV9	TRBJ2-5	CASSVEAWGWGGQKETQYF	TGTGCCAGCAGCGTAGAAGCGTGGGGATGGGGAGGCCAAAAAGAGACCCAGTACTTC
.	.	TRBV9	TRBJ1-3	CASSVGSSSGNTIYF	TGTGCCAGCAGCGTAGGGTCGAGCTCTGGAAACACCATATATTTT
few	TRBD2	TRBV12-3/TRBV12-4	TRBJ2-7	CASNTALREGDEQYF	TGTGCCAGCAACACGGCCCTTCGGGAGGGCGATGAGCAGTACTTC
.	.	TRBV7-2	TRBJ2-5	CASSLGARGDNEQYF	TGTGCCAGCAGCTTAGGTGCGCGGGGAGACAATGAGCAGTACTTC
few	TRBD1	TRBV27	TRBJ2-1	CASNQDRANNEQFF	TGTGCCAGCAATCAGGACAGGGCAAACAATGAGCAGTTCTTC
.	TRBD2	TRBV4-3	TRBJ2-3	CASSQVASSGGRTYTQYF	TGCGCCAGCAGCCAAGTGGCTAGTAGCGGGGGGCGTACATATACGCAGTATTTT
.	TRBD2	TRBV11-2	TRBJ2-7	CASSLAGRVYYNEQYF	TGTGCCAGCAGCTTAGCCGGGAGGGTCTATTACAATGAGCAGTACTTC
many	TRBD1	TRBV10-3	TRBJ2-5	CAISPIRDSRETQYF	TGTGCCATCAGTCCCATCCGGGACAGTCGGGAGACCCAGTACTTC
.	.	TRBV3-1	TRBJ2-6	CASSPQQGFLLSGANVLTF	TGTGCCAGCAGCCCCCAACAAGGGTTCTTACTCTCTGGGGCCAACGTCCTGACTTTC